This T cell receptor (beta chain) was sequenced for a study of T cells in localized non-small cell lung cancer. CDR3 length equals 14 residues. Trimming took 5 bases from V and 8 from J, leaving 19 bases between them. Germline CDR1 is SGDLS and CDR2 is YYNGEE. This clone was seen a few times. Antigen unknown. Findings of the study overall: Out of the top 100 tumor clones, a median about 57 were seen in adjacent lung. Prolonged overall survival went with higher T cell density in the blood.

The protocol was immunoSEQ multiplex PCR, while the TCRdb copy is restricted to in-frame clones and leaves out a portion. The sample has under 6,500 clones, 30% to 40% seen once. The chain joins TRBV9 to TRBJ1-2; D uncertain. Sequenced material: lung tumor tissue, taken before any cancer treatment. The origin of this receptor is an older female donor with stage I lung adenocarcinoma. The CDR3 bases are TGTGCCAGCAGTGAAGATCGACTAATCACGGGCTACACCTTC. Its translation is CASSEDRLITGYTF.